The source of this TCR beta chain is a study of blood T cell repertoires in COVID-19. About the study: PBMCs, B-cell-depleted T cells, or T cells were the source of the cDNA or gDNA that made up the material.

Authors' data handling: For nucleated cells, counts were estimated from reference gene primer amplification. Produced via immunoSEQ multiplex PCR; TCRdb's table is partial and in-frame only. Clone size and V and J calls were adopted from that table, with D and trimming inferred from the DNA. The sample shows under 250,000 clones, 82% of them seen only once. Enrolled through a virtual design, the participants were between about 18 and 100 years of age and came from some 26 US areas. Cohort assignment relied on participant-reported clinical history. The CDR3 is 15 amino acids. V was pared by 2 bases and J by 3 bases, with 11 bases between. Germline loops: CDR1 LNHDA, CDR2 SQIVND (reference sequence).

Sequenced: PBMCs or T cells enriched from blood (not recorded which). V gene TRBV19 combines with J gene TRBJ1-5; D gene ambiguous. The sequence was collected from a woman aged 55-70 years who had recovered from COVID-19. CDR3 sequence reads: CASSINWANNQPQHF. CDR3 coding DNA: TGTGCCAGTAGTATAAATTGGGCGAACAATCAGCCCCAGCATTTT.